This is a list of T cell receptor beta chains from one sample in a study of blood T cells in healthy people across ages. TCRdb independently ran MiXCR on the 5' RACE reads; one entry per CDR3 protein. The sample lists 650,000 to 1,000,000 distinct CDR3 sequences, around 36% seen once, with 10% to 15% in the top ten. The sample taken for sequencing was blood. The receptor set was obtained from a man younger than 35 in good health. The CDR3 runs from the conserved cysteine through the conserved F or W. D genes are given only for firm matches. Clone size is given for some rows only: seen once, a few or many times, or a class if the clone is expanded.

V	D	J	size	CDR3	DNA
TRBV14	NA	TRBJ1-4	NA	CASSQQQNANEKLFF	TGTGCCAGCAGCCAGCAACAGAATGCTAATGAAAAACTGTTTTTT
TRBV14	NA	TRBJ2-1	many	CASSPLFSGNEQFF	TGTGCCAGCAGCCCCTTGTTTAGTGGGAATGAGCAGTTCTTC
TRBV20-1	TRBD1	TRBJ2-3	NA	CSATGTGRTDTQYF	TGCAGTGCTACAGGGACAGGGAGGACAGATACGCAGTATTTT
TRBV5-1	NA	TRBJ2-1	few	CASSHETESSYNEQFF	TGCGCCAGCAGCCATGAGACAGAGAGCTCCTACAATGAGCAGTTCTTC
TRBV19	TRBD1	TRBJ2-7	NA	CASSYSTGLNYEQYF	TGTGCCAGTTCTTATTCGACAGGGCTAAACTACGAGCAGTACTTC
TRBV7-9	TRBD1	TRBJ2-2	once	CASADRQNTGELFF	TGTGCCAGCGCGGACAGGCAAAACACCGGGGAGCTGTTTTTT
TRBV20-1	NA	TRBJ1-1	NA	CSARSGFWNTEAFF	TGCAGTGCTAGGTCGGGATTTTGGAACACTGAAGCTTTCTTT
TRBV4-1	NA	TRBJ2-3	once	CASPKQRDGPSTDTQYF	TGCGCCAGCCCCAAGCAACGGGACGGTCCTAGCACAGATACGCAGTATTTT
TRBV2	NA	TRBJ2-3	NA	CASSEALPRSANTQYF	TGTGCCAGCAGTGAAGCGCTTCCTAGGAGCGCAAATACGCAGTATTTT
TRBV20-1	NA	TRBJ2-5	few	CSGRDSLFYQETQYF	TGCAGTGGTCGAGACAGCCTTTTTTACCAAGAGACCCAGTACTTC
TRBV7-3	NA	TRBJ1-5	NA	CASSSSGVSNQPQHF	TGTGCCAGCAGCTCAAGCGGGGTAAGCAATCAGCCCCAGCATTTT
TRBV29-1	NA	TRBJ2-5	few	CSATHSYNEQYF	TGCAGCGCCACGCACTCCTACAATGAGCAGTACTTC
TRBV4-1	TRBD2	TRBJ2-3	NA	CANSQGPAGDTDTQYF	TGCGCCAACAGCCAAGGGCCAGCGGGGGACACAGATACGCAGTATTTT
TRBV7-2	TRBD1	TRBJ2-1	NA	CASSPNRGNNEQFF	TGTGCCAGCAGCCCCAACAGGGGCAACAATGAGCAGTTCTTC
TRBV6-2/TRBV6-3	TRBD2	TRBJ2-5	NA	CASSQPTSGKETQYF	TGTGCCAGCAGCCAACCGACTAGCGGGAAAGAGACCCAGTACTTC
TRBV27	NA	TRBJ1-5	once	CASSFWEEGVSNQPQHF	TGTGCCAGCAGTTTTTGGGAGGAAGGGGTGTCCAATCAGCCCCAGCATTTT
TRBV12-3/TRBV12-4	TRBD1	TRBJ1-2	many	CASSLTGTGGVGGYTF	TGTGCCAGCAGTTTAACCGGGACAGGGGGCGTTGGTGGCTACACCTTC
TRBV4-2	TRBD2	TRBJ2-1	few	CASSSRETSGGGSYNEQFF	TGTGCCAGCAGCTCAAGGGAGACTAGCGGGGGGGGCTCCTACAATGAGCAGTTCTTC
TRBV5-1	NA	TRBJ1-1	few	CASSGPRNTEAFF	TGCGCCAGCAGCGGACCCAGGAACACTGAAGCTTTCTTT
TRBV7-2	NA	TRBJ2-5	NA	CASSLVPGSGTQYF	TGTGCCAGCAGCTTAGTTCCGGGTTCGGGGACCCAGTACTTC
TRBV6-2/TRBV6-3	NA	TRBJ2-7	NA	CASSYSSGRPNSDEQYF	TGTGCCAGCAGTTACTCCTCGGGCAGGCCCAACTCCGACGAGCAGTACTTC
TRBV4-3	NA	TRBJ1-5	few	CASSQDNTNQPQHF	TGCGCCAGCAGCCAAGATAACACGAATCAGCCCCAGCATTTT
TRBV29-1	NA	TRBJ2-2	NA	CSVVGDTGELFF	TGCAGCGTTGTAGGGGACACCGGGGAGCTGTTTTTT
TRBV13	NA	TRBJ2-3	many	CASSVINTQYF	TGTGCCAGCAGCGTCATAAATACGCAGTATTTT
TRBV7-2	NA	TRBJ1-6	NA	CASSLGDFPGSPLHF	TGTGCCAGCAGCTTGGGGGACTTTCCGGGTTCACCCCTCCACTTT
TRBV18	TRBD1	TRBJ2-7	NA	CASSPGTGDTYEQYF	TGTGCCAGCTCGCCAGGGACAGGGGATACCTACGAGCAGTACTTC
TRBV6-1	NA	TRBJ2-5	NA	CASSEVLETQYF	TGTGCCAGCAGTGAGGTATTAGAGACCCAGTACTTC
TRBV18	NA	TRBJ1-2	few	CASSLSTEPPDGYTF	TGTGCCAGCTCACTAAGCACCGAGCCACCGGATGGCTACACCTTC
TRBV27	TRBD1	TRBJ2-7	few	CASSLYTGGGLEQYF	TGTGCCAGCAGTTTATACACAGGGGGTGGGCTCGAGCAGTACTTC
TRBV3-1	TRBD1	TRBJ2-5	NA	CASSRDRPGEQYF	TGTGCCAGCAGCCGGGACAGACCAGGGGAGCAGTACTTC
TRBV29-1	NA	TRBJ1-1	NA	CSVEGRQVQEAFF	TGCAGCGTTGAAGGGCGACAGGTCCAGGAAGCTTTCTTT
TRBV10-3	NA	TRBJ1-2	NA	CAIREGVVDGYTF	TGTGCCATCCGGGAGGGGGTGGTCGATGGCTACACCTTT
TRBV12-3/TRBV12-4	TRBD1	TRBJ2-5	NA	CASTAGTAETQYF	TGTGCCAGCACTGCCGGGACAGCAGAGACCCAGTACTTC
TRBV19	NA	TRBJ2-3	NA	CASSIIRGARTDTQYF	TGTGCCAGTAGTATTATCAGGGGGGCCCGCACAGATACGCAGTATTTT
TRBV7-6	TRBD2	TRBJ2-1	NA	CASSSARGLGRNEQFF	TGTGCCAGCAGCTCGGCGAGGGGACTAGGGAGAAATGAGCAGTTCTTC
TRBV10-3	NA	TRBJ1-6	few	CAISQRPSYNSPLHF	TGTGCCATCAGTCAGAGGCCCTCCTATAATTCACCCCTCCACTTT
TRBV6-2/TRBV6-3	TRBD1	TRBJ1-1	few	CASGQGSTEAFF	TGTGCCAGTGGACAGGGAAGCACTGAAGCTTTCTTT
TRBV11-1	NA	TRBJ2-2	NA	CASSLATGLYTGELFF	TGTGCCAGCAGCTTAGCGACGGGGTTATACACCGGGGAGCTGTTTTTT
TRBV20-1	NA	TRBJ2-6	NA	CSAPSGAGANVLTF	TGCAGTGCTCCATCTGGGGCTGGGGCCAACGTCCTGACTTTC
TRBV9	NA	TRBJ2-3	NA	CASSPQDGRTDTQYF	TGTGCCAGCTCCCCTCAGGACGGCCGCACAGATACGCAGTATTTT
TRBV12-3/TRBV12-4	NA	TRBJ1-2	many	CASSSGAVSDGYTF	TGTGCCAGCAGTTCGGGTGCCGTCAGCGATGGCTACACCTTC
TRBV20-1	TRBD2	TRBJ2-7	few	CSARRPGGNNEQYF	TGCAGTGCTAGACGGCCGGGGGGAAACAATGAGCAGTACTTC
TRBV19	NA	TRBJ1-1	NA	CASIPGAEGRRAFF	TGTGCCAGTATCCCGGGAGCCGAGGGTCGGCGAGCTTTCTTT
TRBV7-2	TRBD2	TRBJ2-1	NA	CASSLNSGGAAYNEQFF	TGTGCCAGCAGCTTAAATAGCGGGGGGGCCGCCTACAATGAGCAGTTCTTC
TRBV5-1	TRBD1	TRBJ2-4	NA	CANSLARDRVINEQYF	TGCGCCAACAGCTTGGCCCGGGACAGGGTGATCAATGAGCAGTACTTC
TRBV20-1	TRBD2	TRBJ2-3	many	CSARSLGLAEGTQYF	TGCAGTGCTAGATCATTAGGGCTAGCGGAAGGGACGCAGTATTTT
TRBV7-2	NA	TRBJ2-7	NA	CASTPDTYSYEQYF	TGTGCCAGCACCCCGGACACGTACTCCTACGAGCAGTACTTC
TRBV5-1	TRBD2	TRBJ2-1	few	CASGLSLAGNNEQFF	TGCGCCAGCGGCCTGAGTCTAGCGGGGAACAATGAGCAGTTCTTC